Each of the 16 T cell receptor beta chains below was sequenced from the same sample in a study of blood T cell repertoires in COVID-19 (dated by TCRdb to 2019 to 2021). The method behind the library was the immunoSEQ multiplex PCR assay. TCRdb limited this immuneACCESS table to in-frame rearrangements with V and J called. A share of clones is missing; checked studies link under half to unresolved V genes, and the rest is unexplained. The sample profile shows more than 350,000 clones; 70% to 90% of them were found once. Over 9.5% of the sample goes to the ten largest clones. Sequencing was done on a sample of peripheral blood. All receptors derive from a woman in her 30s with COVID-19, enrolled during active disease.

The chain has TRBV18 and TRBJ1-2; D uncertain. CDR3 length: 13 residues. Germline loops: CDR1 KGHSH, CDR2 LQKENI. Trimming removed 2 bases at V and 13 bases at J, with 17 bases between. The CDR3, as DNA: TGTGCCAGCTCACCAAACGACGGATCCTTAGCCACCTTC. Translation: CASSPNDGSLATF.

The rearrangement joins TRBV10-3 to TRBJ2-3; 14 nucleotides match TRBD2. This CDR3 is built from 16 residues. Germline V gives CDR1 ENHRY, CDR2 SYGVKD. The V and J ends lost 0 bases and 5 bases, in that order; junction bases with no gene match: 1. This chain's CDR3 is CAISESGLAGGDTQYF. The CDR3, as DNA: TGTGCCATCAGTGAGTCAGGACTAGCGGGAGGAGATACGCAGTATTTT.

J is TRBJ2-1 and V is TRBV11-3; D gene unclear. This CDR3 has 12 residues. Germline loops: CDR1 SGHNT, CDR2 YENEEA. Trimming pared 0 bases from V and 13 bases from J, leaving 10 bases between. The CDR3 protein is CASSLDPLIQFF. The CDR3 nucleotides read TGTGCCAGCAGCTTAGATCCTTTAATACAGTTCTTC.

This clone was seen once. This sequence joins TRBV13 and TRBJ1-2, with TRBD1 matching over 7 bases. V shed 2 bases, J shed 8 bases, and the junction held 14 bases outside the gene matches. Germline lookup yields CDR1 PRHDT and CDR2 FYEKMQ (reference sequence). The CDR3 covers 16 residues. The CDR3: CASSLSIRVRGLGYTF. As DNA, the CDR3 is TGTGCCAGCAGCTTAAGTATCCGTGTCAGGGGGTTAGGCTACACCTTC.

CDR3 protein: CASSHPPEGDRVDTQYF. CDR3 in DNA: TGTGCCAGCAGCCATCCCCCCGAGGGGGACAGGGTCGATACGCAGTATTTT. The chain has TRBV16 and TRBJ2-3; 9 positions match TRBD1. This CDR3 region has 17 residues. Germline V gene data show CDR1 as KGHSY and CDR2 as FQNENV. V trimming: 3 bases; J trimming: 6 bases; junction bases outside the gene matches: 13.

The CDR3 loop is CASSIYGQPNQPQHF. The CDR3 region has the DNA TGTGCCAGTAGTATATATGGGCAACCCAATCAGCCCCAGCATTTT. The V call is TRBV19, the J call TRBJ1-5; D gene uncertain. V dropped 2 bases and J dropped 3 bases, with 11 bases sitting between them. Germline V lookup: CDR1 LNHDA, CDR2 SQIVND (reference sequence). This CDR3 spans 15 amino acids.

The rearrangement uses TRBV24-1 and TRBJ2-1; possibly TRBD2 for D (5 bases). The V gene lost 8 bases and the J gene lost 9 bases, with 10 bases spanning the gap. This CDR3 has 11 amino acids. The germline CDR1 and CDR2 sequences are KGHDR and SFDVKD. CDR3 region: CATNGNGEQFF. As DNA, the CDR3 is TGTGCCACCAACGGGAACGGTGAGCAGTTCTTC.

This sequence joins TRBV28 and TRBJ1-1; 9 bases are shared with TRBD1. The CDR3 is made up of 16 amino acids. The germline CDR1 and CDR2 sequences are MDHEN and SYDVKM. The V segment lost 4 bases and the J segment 11 bases; nucleotides outside the gene matches: 17. CDR3 DNA sequence: TGTGCCAGCAGTTCTACGAGAAGGGACAGGGCCTTTGGGGCTTTCTTT. It specifies CASSSTRRDRAFGAFF.

The chain uses TRBV6-5 and TRBJ1-4, with no clear D. The CDR3 runs to 16 residues. Germline lookup yields CDR1 MNHEY and CDR2 SVGAGI. V shed 0 bases and J shed 8 bases, with 16 bases lying between them. The CDR3 sequence: CASSYSPGAPGEKLFF. The CDR3 DNA is TGTGCCAGCAGTTACTCCCCAGGCGCCCCGGGGGAAAAACTGTTTTTT.

This rearrangement joins TRBV7-3 to TRBJ2-3, with TRBD1 as a possible D gene (5 bases). The CDR3 is 14 residues long. Germline V lookup: CDR1 SGHTA, CDR2 FQGTGA. V lost 5 bases, J lost 3 bases, and 12 bases lay in between. The DNA for the CDR3 is TGTGCCAGCAGCGCCCAGGGAATTACAGATACGCAGTATTTT. Protein sequence: CASSAQGITDTQYF.

The chain uses TRBV11-3 and TRBJ2-2, with 9 bases identical to TRBD1. V trimming: 4 bases; J trimming: 4 bases; junction bases outside the gene matches: 4. The CDR3 contains 15 residues. In germline, CDR1 is SGHNT, CDR2 YENEEA. CDR3 residues: CASSSGQGSTGELFF. In DNA form, the CDR3 reads TGTGCCAGCAGCTCAGGACAGGGGAGCACCGGGGAGCTGTTTTTT.

V gene TRBV5-1 combines with J gene TRBJ2-6, with unresolved D. V lost 0 bases to trimming and J lost 3 bases, with 10 bases between them. CDR1 is SGHRS and CDR2 is YFSETQ in the germline V gene. This CDR3 is 16 amino acids long. For the CDR3, the DNA is TGCGCCAGCAGCTTGGATTCCGGGTATGGGGCCAACGTCCTGACTTTC. Amino acid sequence: CASSLDSGYGANVLTF. Full variable domain (remainder filled in from reference TRBV5-1 and TRBJ2-6): KAGVTQTPRYLIKTRGQQVTLSCSPISGHRSVSWYQQTPGQGLQFLFEYFSETQRNKGNFPGRFSGRQFSNSRSEMNVSTLELGDSALYLCASSLDSGYGANVLTFGAGSRLTVL.

This chain links TRBV5-1 with TRBJ2-2, with TRBD2 matching 10 bases. The CDR3 loop spans 16 amino acids. Germline-derived CDR1 and CDR2 are SGHRS and YFSETQ. Trimming at V came to 5 bases and at J to 5 bases, leaving 9 bases not matched to a gene. The CDR3 region is CASSFSGRPGTGELFF. CDR3 bases: TGCGCCAGCAGTTTTAGCGGGAGGCCGGGGACCGGGGAGCTGTTTTTT.

The gene calls are TRBV27 and TRBJ2-7; tentatively, D is TRBD1 (6 bases). Germline V gene lookup returns CDR1 MNHEY and CDR2 SMNVEV (reference sequence). Deletions cut 4 bases from V and 4 bases from J, with 11 bases between. This CDR3 contains 13 residues. The CDR3 reads CASSYGRGYEQYF. For the CDR3, the DNA is TGTGCCAGCAGTTACGGCAGGGGATACGAGCAGTACTTC.

The J gene is TRBJ2-1, the V gene TRBV2; no definite D call. The CDR3 is 13 residues long. V lost 2 bases, J lost 4 bases, and 6 bases lay in between. The germline V gene has CDR1 SNHLY and CDR2 FYNNEI. Here the CDR3 reads CASSENIYNEQFF. The CDR3 coding sequence is TGTGCCAGCAGTGAAAACATTTACAATGAGCAGTTCTTC.

The chain employs TRBV10-3 and TRBJ2-2, with TRBD2 matching over 9 bases. Per germline, CDR1 ENHRY and CDR2 SYGVKD. This CDR3 has 16 residues. V trimming: 11 bases; J trimming: 2 bases; junction bases outside the gene matches: 12. The CDR3 is CAGQSTSGANTGELFF. The CDR3 nucleotides read TGTGCCGGCCAGTCGACTAGCGGTGCTAACACCGGGGAGCTGTTTTTT.